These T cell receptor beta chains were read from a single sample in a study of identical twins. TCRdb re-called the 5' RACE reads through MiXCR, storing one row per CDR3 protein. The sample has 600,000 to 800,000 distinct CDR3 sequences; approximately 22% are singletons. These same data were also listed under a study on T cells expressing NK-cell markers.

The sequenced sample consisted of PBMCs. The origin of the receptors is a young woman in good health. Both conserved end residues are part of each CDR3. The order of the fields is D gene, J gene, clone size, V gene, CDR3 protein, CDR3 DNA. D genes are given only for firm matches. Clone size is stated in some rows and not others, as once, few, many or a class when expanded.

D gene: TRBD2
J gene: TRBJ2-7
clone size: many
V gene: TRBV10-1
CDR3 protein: CASSEGSSGHYEQYF
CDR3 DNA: TGCGCCAGCAGTGAGGGGAGTAGCGGGCACTACGAGCAGTACTTC

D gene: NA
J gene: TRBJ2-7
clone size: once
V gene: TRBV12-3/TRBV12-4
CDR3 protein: CASSFSQRITYEQYF
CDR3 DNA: TGTGCCAGCAGTTTCTCCCAGCGGATAACCTACGAGCAGTACTTC

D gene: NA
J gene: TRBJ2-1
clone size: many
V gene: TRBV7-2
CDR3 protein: CASSLSGGAYNEQFF
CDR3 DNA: TGTGCCAGCAGTTTATCAGGTGGGGCCTACAATGAGCAGTTCTTC

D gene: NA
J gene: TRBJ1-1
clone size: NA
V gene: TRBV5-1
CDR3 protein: CASSLALGASNTEAFF
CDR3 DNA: TGCGCCAGCAGCTTGGCCTTAGGGGCCTCGAACACTGAAGCTTTCTTT

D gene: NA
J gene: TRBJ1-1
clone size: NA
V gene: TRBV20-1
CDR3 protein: CSAPGRGGPEAFF
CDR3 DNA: TGCAGTGCCCCGGGCCGGGGGGGCCCTGAAGCTTTCTTT

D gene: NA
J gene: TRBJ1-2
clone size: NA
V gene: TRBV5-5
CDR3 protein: CASSLGKNYYGYTF
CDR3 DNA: TGTGCCAGCAGCTTGGGGAAGAACTACTATGGCTACACCTTC

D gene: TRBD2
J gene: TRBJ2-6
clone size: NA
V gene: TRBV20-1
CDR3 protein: CSAKPAWGGSGANVLTF
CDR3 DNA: TGCAGTGCCAAACCGGCCTGGGGGGGCTCTGGGGCCAACGTCCTGACTTTC

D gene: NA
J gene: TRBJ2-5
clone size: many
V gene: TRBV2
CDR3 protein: CASSEILSTGAAQYF
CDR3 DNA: TGTGCCAGCAGTGAAATTTTAAGTACAGGCGCGGCCCAGTACTTC

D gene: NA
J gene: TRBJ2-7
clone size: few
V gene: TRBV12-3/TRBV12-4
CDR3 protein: CASRGAAWEQYF
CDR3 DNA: TGTGCCAGCCGCGGGGCCGCCTGGGAGCAGTACTTC

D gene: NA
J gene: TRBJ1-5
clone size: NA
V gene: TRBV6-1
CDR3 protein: CASSLEESVAQAQHF
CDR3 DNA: TGTGCCAGCAGCCTAGAGGAGTCAGTTGCCCAGGCCCAGCATTTT

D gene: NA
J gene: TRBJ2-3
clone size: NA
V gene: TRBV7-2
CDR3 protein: CASSLEFGGDTQYF
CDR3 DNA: TGTGCCAGCAGCTTAGAGTTCGGGGGAGATACGCAGTATTTT

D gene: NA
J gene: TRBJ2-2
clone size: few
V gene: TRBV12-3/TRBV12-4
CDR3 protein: CASRKQGTGELFF
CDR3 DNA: TGTGCCAGCAGAAAGCAGGGAACCGGGGAGCTGTTTTTT

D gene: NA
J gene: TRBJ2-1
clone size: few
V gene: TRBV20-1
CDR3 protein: CSPFGARYNEQFF
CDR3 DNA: TGCAGCCCCTTCGGGGCGAGATACAATGAGCAGTTCTTC

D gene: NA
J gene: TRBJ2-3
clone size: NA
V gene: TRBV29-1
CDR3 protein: CSPPFGTQYF
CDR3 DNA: TGCAGCCCCCCGTTCGGTACGCAGTATTTT

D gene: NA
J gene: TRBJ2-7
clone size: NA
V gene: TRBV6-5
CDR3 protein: CASSYRARGYEQYF
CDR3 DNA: TGTGCCAGCAGTTACAGAGCCAGGGGCTACGAGCAGTACTTC

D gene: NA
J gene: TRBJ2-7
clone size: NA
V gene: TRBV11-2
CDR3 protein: CASSWNRAEEQYF
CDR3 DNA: TGTGCCAGCAGCTGGAACAGGGCCGAGGAGCAGTACTTC

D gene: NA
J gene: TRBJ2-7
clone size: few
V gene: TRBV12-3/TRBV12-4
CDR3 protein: CASREGTFGYEQYF
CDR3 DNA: TGTGCCAGCAGAGAAGGGACGTTCGGGTACGAGCAGTACTTC

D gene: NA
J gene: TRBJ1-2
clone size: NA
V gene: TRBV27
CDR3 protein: CASSLGGRANYGYTF
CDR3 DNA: TGTGCCAGCAGTTTAGGCGGCAGAGCTAACTATGGCTACACCTTC

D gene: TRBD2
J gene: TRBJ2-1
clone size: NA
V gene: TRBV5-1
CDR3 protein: CASSSYRLALHNEQFF
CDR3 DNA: TGCGCCAGCAGCTCCTATCGACTAGCTCTCCACAATGAGCAGTTCTTC

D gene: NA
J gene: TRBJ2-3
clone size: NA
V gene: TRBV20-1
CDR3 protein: CSAELDNTQYF
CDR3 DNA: TGCAGTGCGGAACTAGATAATACGCAGTATTTT

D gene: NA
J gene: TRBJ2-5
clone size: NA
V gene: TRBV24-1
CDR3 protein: CATSDSTPGAKETQYF
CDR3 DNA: TGTGCCACCAGTGATTCCACACCGGGGGCAAAAGAGACCCAGTACTTC

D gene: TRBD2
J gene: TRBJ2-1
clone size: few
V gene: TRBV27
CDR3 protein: CASSLGGGPGNEQFF
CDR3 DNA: TGTGCCAGCAGTTTAGGGGGAGGGCCGGGCAATGAGCAGTTCTTC

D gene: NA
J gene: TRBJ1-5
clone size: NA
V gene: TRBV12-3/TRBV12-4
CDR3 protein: CASSFAGIRATNQPQHF
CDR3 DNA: TGTGCCAGCAGTTTTGCGGGGATAAGGGCCACCAATCAGCCCCAGCATTTT

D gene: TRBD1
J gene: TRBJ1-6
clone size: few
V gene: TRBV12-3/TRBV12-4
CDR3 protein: CASSFDRGNSPLHF
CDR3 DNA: TGTGCCAGCAGTTTTGACAGGGGGAATTCACCCCTCCACTTT

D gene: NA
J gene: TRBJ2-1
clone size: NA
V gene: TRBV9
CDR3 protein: CASSALWNEQFF
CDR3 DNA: TGTGCCAGCAGCGCCCTTTGGAATGAGCAGTTCTTC

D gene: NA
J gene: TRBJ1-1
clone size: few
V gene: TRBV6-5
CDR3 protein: CASRYSGLGTEAFF
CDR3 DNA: TGTGCCAGCAGGTACAGTGGGTTGGGCACTGAAGCTTTCTTT

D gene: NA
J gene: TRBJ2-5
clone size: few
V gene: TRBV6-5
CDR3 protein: CASSYGSGMIQETQYF
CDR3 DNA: TGTGCCAGCAGTTACGGCTCAGGGATGATCCAAGAGACCCAGTACTTC

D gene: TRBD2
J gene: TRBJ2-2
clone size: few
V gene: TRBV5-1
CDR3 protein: CASSLMLAGVGTGELFF
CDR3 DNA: TGCGCCAGCAGCTTGATGCTAGCGGGAGTTGGCACCGGGGAGCTGTTTTTT

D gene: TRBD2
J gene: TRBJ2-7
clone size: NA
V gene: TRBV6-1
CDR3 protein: CASSLHGTSGYEQYF
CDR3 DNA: TGTGCCAGCAGCCTACACGGGACTAGCGGCTACGAGCAGTACTTC

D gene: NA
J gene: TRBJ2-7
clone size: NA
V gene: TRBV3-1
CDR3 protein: CASSLSTDRFFSYEQYF
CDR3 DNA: TGTGCCAGCAGCCTCTCAACTGACAGGTTCTTCTCCTACGAGCAGTACTTC

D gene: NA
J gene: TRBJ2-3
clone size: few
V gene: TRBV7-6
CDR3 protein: CASSLDIGDTQYF
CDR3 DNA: TGTGCCAGCAGCTTAGATATTGGCGATACGCAGTATTTT

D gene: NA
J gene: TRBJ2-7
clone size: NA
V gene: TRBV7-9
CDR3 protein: CASSVFNLNYEQYF
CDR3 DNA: TGTGCCAGCAGCGTGTTCAACTTGAACTACGAGCAGTACTTC

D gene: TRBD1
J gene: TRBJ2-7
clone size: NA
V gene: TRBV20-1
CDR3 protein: CSAGQATYEQYF
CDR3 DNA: TGCAGTGCCGGACAGGCGACCTACGAGCAGTACTTC

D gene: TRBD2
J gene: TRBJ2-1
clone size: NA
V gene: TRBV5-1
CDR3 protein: CASSLNPSGGYNEQFF
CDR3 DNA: TGCGCCAGCAGCCTCAACCCTAGCGGGGGCTACAATGAGCAGTTCTTC

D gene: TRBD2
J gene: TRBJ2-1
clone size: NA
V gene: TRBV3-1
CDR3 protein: CASSSSGRAWGEQFF
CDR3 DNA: TGTGCCAGCAGCTCTAGCGGGAGGGCCTGGGGTGAGCAGTTCTTC